This is a list of T cell receptor beta chains from one sample in a study of T cells in Graves' hyperthyroidism and ophthalmopathy. MiXCR was run by TCRdb on the multiplex PCR reads, yielding one entry per CDR3 protein. In the table there are over 450,000 distinct CDR3 sequences, around 15% of which are singletons. Sequencing input: blood. These receptors were collected from a woman in her late teens or twenties with Graves' hyperthyroidism. CDR3s include the opening cysteine and the closing phenylalanine or tryptophan. The D gene is left open where the match is weak. Some rows mark clone size as missing; the rest say once, few, many or name a class of expanded clone.

D: -
size: -
J: TRBJ2-5
V: TRBV27
CDR3: CASSLTGDQETQYF
DNA: TGTGCCAGCAGTCTTACTGGCGACCAAGAGACCCAGTACTTC

D: -
size: many
J: TRBJ2-3
V: TRBV6-1
CDR3: CASIAAGSDTQYF
DNA: TGTGCCAGCATCGCGGCAGGCTCAGATACGCAGTATTTT

D: TRBD2
size: -
J: TRBJ2-2
V: TRBV4-1
CDR3: CASSQERGGRYTGELFF
DNA: TGCGCCAGCAGCCAAGAAAGAGGCGGGAGGTACACCGGGGAGCTGTTTTTT

D: TRBD1
size: -
J: TRBJ2-2
V: TRBV7-9
CDR3: CASSTGTGGTGELFF
DNA: TGTGCCAGCAGTACCGGGACAGGGGGCACCGGGGAGCTGTTTTTT

D: -
size: many
J: TRBJ2-7
V: TRBV7-3
CDR3: CASSLNVRYEQYF
DNA: TGTGCCAGCAGCTTAAATGTGAGGTACGAGCAGTACTTC

D: -
size: -
J: TRBJ1-1
V: TRBV29-1
CDR3: CSVDENTEAFF
DNA: TGCAGCGTGGACGAGAACACTGAAGCTTTCTTT

D: TRBD1
size: many
J: TRBJ1-2
V: TRBV12-3/TRBV12-4
CDR3: CASSAGTGTGYTF
DNA: TGTGCCAGCAGTGCCGGGACAGGGACCGGCTACACCTTC

D: TRBD1
size: many
J: TRBJ1-2
V: TRBV5-1
CDR3: CASSTSGTGGYGYTF
DNA: TGCGCCAGCAGCACCTCCGGGACAGGGGGATATGGCTACACCTTC

D: -
size: many
J: TRBJ2-1
V: TRBV9
CDR3: CASSVASRGNEQFF
DNA: TGTGCCAGCAGCGTAGCTTCCAGAGGCAATGAGCAGTTCTTC

D: TRBD2
size: -
J: TRBJ2-1
V: TRBV28
CDR3: CASASGGTSMHNGQFF
DNA: TGTGCCAGCGCCTCGGGTGGGACTAGCATGCACAATGGGCAGTTCTTC

D: -
size: many
J: TRBJ1-1
V: TRBV28
CDR3: CASVWGRKDEAFF
DNA: TGTGCCTCCGTCTGGGGGCGAAAAGATGAAGCTTTCTTT

D: -
size: few
J: TRBJ2-6
V: TRBV4-1
CDR3: CASSQGAQLSGANVLTF
DNA: TGCGCCAGCAGCCAAGGGGCACAGCTTTCTGGGGCCAACGTCCTGACTTTC